A selection of T cell receptor beta chains follows, all from one sample in a study of blood T cell repertoires in COVID-19. Libraries were prepared by immunoSEQ multiplex PCR; TCRdb keeps only in-frame clonotypes and omits some of them. The sample consists of 90,000 to 120,000 clones, around 81% of them appearing once. The sequenced sample consisted of peripheral blood. The receptors were sampled from a woman between 65 and 79 years old with acute or convalescent COVID-19. The CDR3 runs from the conserved cysteine through the conserved F or W. A D gene is named only where the DNA matches it firmly. Clone size appears in some rows only: once, few, many, or a class for an expanded clone.

clone_size: .
v_call: TRBV28
j_call: TRBJ2-3
d_call: TRBD2
cdr3_nt: TGTGCCAGCAGTTTTAGGCGGGAGGTGGCAAATACGCAGTATTTT
cdr3_aa: CASSFRREVANTQYF

clone_size: .
v_call: TRBV5-1
j_call: TRBJ1-2
d_call: TRBD1
cdr3_nt: TGCGCCAGCAGCCCGAATGACAGACAGGGCGGTGGCTACACCTTC
cdr3_aa: CASSPNDRQGGGYTF

clone_size: .
v_call: TRBV6-6
j_call: TRBJ2-4
d_call: TRBD2
cdr3_nt: TGTGCCAGCAGTTACGGACTAGAAAAAAACATTCAGTACTTC
cdr3_aa: CASSYGLEKNIQYF

clone_size: .
v_call: TRBV6-5
j_call: TRBJ1-1
d_call: TRBD1
cdr3_nt: TGTGCCAGCAGTAGGGACAGGCTAATGAACACTGAAGCTTTCTTT
cdr3_aa: CASSRDRLMNTEAFF

clone_size: .
v_call: TRBV29-1
j_call: TRBJ2-2
d_call: .
cdr3_nt: TGCAGCGTCCGGACAGGAGGGGGGGAGCTGTTTTTT
cdr3_aa: CSVRTGGGELFF

clone_size: .
v_call: TRBV3-1/TRBV3-2
j_call: TRBJ2-3
d_call: TRBD2
cdr3_nt: TGTGCCAGCAGCCCCCGGCTAGCGGGAGGGTTCACTAGCACAGATACGCAGTATTTT
cdr3_aa: CASSPRLAGGFTSTDTQYF

clone_size: .
v_call: TRBV6-5
j_call: TRBJ2-5
d_call: .
cdr3_nt: TGTGCCAGCAGTTACGGGCAGCGTTGGAGGGGGACCCAGTACTTC
cdr3_aa: CASSYGQRWRGTQYF

clone_size: .
v_call: TRBV7-2
j_call: TRBJ1-2
d_call: TRBD1
cdr3_nt: TGTGCCAGCAGCTTCCGGGACAGGGCGGCCTGGACCTTC
cdr3_aa: CASSFRDRAAWTF

clone_size: .
v_call: TRBV9
j_call: TRBJ1-5
d_call: .
cdr3_nt: TGTGCCAGCAGCGCGCTCGTCCCCGGGGTAAGCAATCAGCCCCAGCATTTT
cdr3_aa: CASSALVPGVSNQPQHF

clone_size: .
v_call: TRBV7-8
j_call: TRBJ1-2
d_call: .
cdr3_nt: TGTGCCAGCAGCCAAAGAACTCTGGACAGTTCCTATGGCTACACCTTC
cdr3_aa: CASSQRTLDSSYGYTF

clone_size: once
v_call: TRBV28
j_call: TRBJ1-2
d_call: .
cdr3_nt: TGTGCCAGCATCCCGGGAGGAGGGGACAACTATGGCTACACCTTC
cdr3_aa: CASIPGGGDNYGYTF

clone_size: .
v_call: TRBV7-9
j_call: TRBJ1-1
d_call: TRBD1
cdr3_nt: TGTGCCAGCAGCAGGGCGACAGGGTTCACTGAAGCTTTCTTT
cdr3_aa: CASSRATGFTEAFF

clone_size: once
v_call: TRBV15
j_call: TRBJ1-1
d_call: TRBD1
cdr3_nt: TGTGCCACCAGCAGAGAAGGGGTTTCAGGTGTTAGGGGGCTTGATGAAGCTTTCTTT
cdr3_aa: CATSREGVSGVRGLDEAFF

clone_size: few
v_call: TRBV2
j_call: TRBJ2-2
d_call: TRBD1
cdr3_nt: TGTGCCAGCAGTTTACAGGGGGCCATTACCGGGGAGCTGTTTTTT
cdr3_aa: CASSLQGAITGELFF

clone_size: .
v_call: TRBV18
j_call: TRBJ2-2
d_call: .
cdr3_nt: TGTGCCAGCTCATCGTTCACCGGGGAGCTGTTTTTT
cdr3_aa: CASSSFTGELFF

clone_size: .
v_call: TRBV19
j_call: TRBJ1-5
d_call: .
cdr3_nt: TGTGCCAGTAGGCCCCAGGGGTCAGTACTCGGTCAGCCCCAGCATTTT
cdr3_aa: CASRPQGSVLGQPQHF

clone_size: .
v_call: TRBV28
j_call: TRBJ1-2
d_call: .
cdr3_nt: TGTGCTGTAGCCGGGAGGGGGAACTATGGCTACACCTTC
cdr3_aa: CAVAGRGNYGYTF

clone_size: .
v_call: TRBV7-9
j_call: TRBJ2-7
d_call: TRBD1
cdr3_nt: TGTGCCAGCAGCTTTGCCGGGACAGGGGTAAACGAGCAGTACTTC
cdr3_aa: CASSFAGTGVNEQYF

clone_size: .
v_call: TRBV20-1
j_call: TRBJ1-5
d_call: TRBD1
cdr3_nt: TGCAGTGCTAGTTTCGGACAGGGGGGTCAGCCCCAGCATTTT
cdr3_aa: CSASFGQGGQPQHF

clone_size: many
v_call: TRBV5-1
j_call: TRBJ1-2
d_call: TRBD1
cdr3_nt: TGCGCCAGCAGCTTGGGACAGGGGGCTAATGGCTACACCTTC
cdr3_aa: CASSLGQGANGYTF

clone_size: .
v_call: TRBV7-2
j_call: TRBJ1-2
d_call: .
cdr3_nt: TGTGCCAGCACCCCTTGGCCGGGGGATGGCTACACCTTC
cdr3_aa: CASTPWPGDGYTF

clone_size: once
v_call: TRBV29-1
j_call: TRBJ1-5
d_call: .
cdr3_nt: TGCAGCGTTGCAGATAATAGCAATCAGCCCCAGCATTTT
cdr3_aa: CSVADNSNQPQHF

clone_size: few
v_call: TRBV19
j_call: TRBJ2-1
d_call: TRBD2
cdr3_nt: TGTGCCAGTAGTAAGGGACTAGCGGGAGGGAGTTCCTACGAGCAGTTCTTC
cdr3_aa: CASSKGLAGGSSYEQFF

clone_size: .
v_call: TRBV28
j_call: TRBJ2-5
d_call: .
cdr3_nt: TGTGCCAGCAGTTTAGGAGGGGACGAGACCCAGTACTTC
cdr3_aa: CASSLGGDETQYF

clone_size: few
v_call: TRBV7-9
j_call: TRBJ1-2
d_call: TRBD1
cdr3_nt: TGTGCCAGCAGCGTATATACCGGGACAGGGGGCGCCGGCTATGGCTACACCTTC
cdr3_aa: CASSVYTGTGGAGYGYTF

clone_size: few
v_call: TRBV7-4
j_call: TRBJ1-5
d_call: .
cdr3_nt: TGTGCCAGCAGCTTAAGCTGTGGCAATCAGCCCCAGCATTTT
cdr3_aa: CASSLSCGNQPQHF

clone_size: .
v_call: TRBV5-1
j_call: TRBJ1-1
d_call: TRBD1
cdr3_nt: TGCGCCAGCAGCCCGTGGGCAGGGGGGTTGAACACTGAAGCTTTCTTT
cdr3_aa: CASSPWAGGLNTEAFF

clone_size: .
v_call: TRBV24-1
j_call: TRBJ1-2
d_call: TRBD1
cdr3_nt: TGTGCCACCAGTGATGCGGGACAGGGCAACTATGGCTACACCTTC
cdr3_aa: CATSDAGQGNYGYTF

clone_size: .
v_call: TRBV5-8
j_call: TRBJ1-4
d_call: .
cdr3_nt: TGTGCCAGCAGCTTAGGGGTTGAAAAACTGTTTTTT
cdr3_aa: CASSLGVEKLFF

clone_size: .
v_call: TRBV3-1/TRBV3-2
j_call: TRBJ2-5
d_call: TRBD2
cdr3_nt: TGTGCCAGCAGCCGGCTAGCGGGAGAAGGGACCCAGTACTTC
cdr3_aa: CASSRLAGEGTQYF

clone_size: once
v_call: TRBV7-9
j_call: TRBJ2-1
d_call: .
cdr3_nt: TGTGCCAGCAGCTCCACCTCCGACAGCTCCTACAATGAGCAGTTCTTC
cdr3_aa: CASSSTSDSSYNEQFF

clone_size: .
v_call: TRBV6-2/TRBV6-3
j_call: TRBJ1-1
d_call: .
cdr3_nt: TGTGCCAGCAGTTACGTCAGGGCTGAAGCTTTCTTT
cdr3_aa: CASSYVRAEAFF

clone_size: once
v_call: TRBV4-3
j_call: TRBJ2-2
d_call: .
cdr3_nt: TGCGCCAGCAGCCAAGGGCCCTCAAGGGGTCCCGGGGAGCTGTTTTTT
cdr3_aa: CASSQGPSRGPGELFF

clone_size: .
v_call: TRBV6-5
j_call: TRBJ2-2
d_call: TRBD1
cdr3_nt: TGTGCCAGCAGGCTAGACAGGGGGCGCCCCGGGGAGCTGTTTTTT
cdr3_aa: CASRLDRGRPGELFF